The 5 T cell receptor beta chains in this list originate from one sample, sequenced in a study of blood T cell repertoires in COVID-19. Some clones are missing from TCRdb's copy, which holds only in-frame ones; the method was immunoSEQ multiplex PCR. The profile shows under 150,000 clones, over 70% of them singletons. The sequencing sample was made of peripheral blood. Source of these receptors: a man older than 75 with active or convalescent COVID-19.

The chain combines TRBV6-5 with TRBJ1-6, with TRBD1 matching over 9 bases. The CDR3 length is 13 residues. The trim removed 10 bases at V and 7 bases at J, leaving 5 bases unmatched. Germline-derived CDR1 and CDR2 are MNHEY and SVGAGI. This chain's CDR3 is CATTGQGNSPLHF. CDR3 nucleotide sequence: TGTGCCACCACAGGACAGGGGAATTCACCCCTCCACTTT.

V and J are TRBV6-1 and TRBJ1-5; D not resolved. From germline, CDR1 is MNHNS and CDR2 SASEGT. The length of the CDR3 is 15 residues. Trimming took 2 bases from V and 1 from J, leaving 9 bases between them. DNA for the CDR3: TGTGCCAGCAGTGAATTCGGGATCAGCAATCAGCCCCAGCATTTT. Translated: CASSEFGISNQPQHF.

CDR3 bases: TGTGCCAGCAGCTTGGCTTCAGGGTGGAACACCGGGGAGCTGTTTTTT. This translates into CASSLASGWNTGELFF. V usage is TRBV5-4 and J usage is TRBJ2-2, with TRBD1 as a possible D gene (5 bases). The CDR3 totals 16 residues. Germline CDR1 SGHNT, CDR2 YYREEE (reference sequence). V was trimmed by 0 bases and J by 1 base, leaving 10 bases between them.

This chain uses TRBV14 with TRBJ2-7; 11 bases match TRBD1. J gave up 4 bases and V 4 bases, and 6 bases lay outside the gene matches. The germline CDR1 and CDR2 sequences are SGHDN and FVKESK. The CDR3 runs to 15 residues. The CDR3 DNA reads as TGTGCCAGCAGCCGTGGACAGGGGGCGGGTTACGAGCAGTACTTC. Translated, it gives CASSRGQGAGYEQYF.

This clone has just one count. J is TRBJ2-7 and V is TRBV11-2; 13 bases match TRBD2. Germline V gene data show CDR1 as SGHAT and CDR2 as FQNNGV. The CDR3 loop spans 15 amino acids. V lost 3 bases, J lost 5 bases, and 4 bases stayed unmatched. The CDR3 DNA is TGTGCCAGCAGCTTCACTAGCGGGGGGGCCCACGAGCAGTACTTC. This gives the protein CASSFTSGGAHEQYF. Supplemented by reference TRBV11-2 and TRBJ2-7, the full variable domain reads EAGVAQSPRYKIIEKRQSVAFWCNPISGHATLYWYQQILGQGPKLLIQFQNNGVVDDSQLPKDRFSAERLKGVDSTLKIQPAKLEDSAVYLCASSFTSGGAHEQYFGPGTRLTVT.